The clone carrying this TCR beta chain was recorded many times. Regarding time point: before trial treatment. This entry belongs to a study of low-dose radiotherapy and immunotherapy resistance in tumors. Germline CDR1 is DFQATT and CDR2 is SNEGSKA (reference sequence). The CDR3 loop spans 11 amino acids. The V gene lost 6 bases and the J gene lost 11 bases, with 13 bases spanning the gap. Priming of first-strand cDNA relied on TRAV- and TRBV-specific primers (covering alpha and beta chains). The TCRs were subjected to amplification over approximately 20 PCR cycles employing a constant-region primer in conjunction with a V-primer adapter. MiXCR was run by TCRdb on the reads, yielding one entry per CDR3 protein. The sample shows tens of thousands of distinct CDR3 sequences, about 18% of them seen only once.

V gene TRBV20-1 combines with J gene TRBJ1-4; the D is unclear. This specimen consisted of PBMCs, obtained before treatment. This TCR was recovered from a male donor with prostate cancer. CDR3 region: CSAGDNGKLFF. Here the CDR3 DNA reads TGCAGTGCGGGAGACAATGGCAAACTGTTTTTT.